What follows are 5 T cell receptor beta chains derived from one specimen sequenced in a study of molecular identifiers for immune sequencing clone quantification. TCRdb reanalysed the PCR reads using MiXCR and keeps one entry per CDR3 protein. The sample shows approximately 550,000 distinct CDR3 sequences, 20% to 25% of them seen only once. Material: naive CD8+ T cells from blood, with Jurkat cell RNA spiked in. Stated subset: FACS-sorted CD8+CD4-CCR7+CD45RA+ naive T cells. The receptors derive from a human donor in good health. Some libraries in this study had Jurkat cell RNA spiked in.

This clonotype was detected a few times. V is TRBV6-5 and J is TRBJ2-5; 7 bases are a match to TRBD1. CDR1 and CDR2 from the germline V gene are MNHEY and SVGAGI. Trimming at V came to 0 bases and at J to 3 bases, leaving 4 bases not matched to a gene. The CDR3 consists of 15 residues. The CDR3 sequence is CASSYSGTEEETQYF. The DNA of the CDR3 is TGTGCCAGCAGTTACTCGGGGACAGAGGAAGAGACCCAGTACTTC.

This clonotype was recorded only once. Given a much more abundant clone one base away, this may be a read error. The chain is built from TRBV6-5 and TRBJ2-3; D gene unclear. Trimming cost V 2 bases and J 6 bases, with 9 bases left between them. CDR3 size: 13 residues. Germline CDR1 MNHEY, CDR2 SVGAGI. Here the CDR3 reads CASSYGPADTQYF. The CDR3, as DNA: TGTGCCAGCAGTTACGGCCCAGCCGATACGCAGTATTTT.

J is TRBJ1-4 and V is TRBV6-5; possible D gene TRBD1, 5 bases. Germline CDR1 reads MNHEY; CDR2 reads SVGAGI. V was clipped by 2 bases and J by 8 bases, with 15 bases between them. CDR3 length: 15 amino acids. CDR3 bases: TGTGCCAGCAGTTACCAGGGAAGGGTACACGAAAAACTGTTTTTT. Translated, it gives CASSYQGRVHEKLFF.

This clonotype was seen a few times. This chain connects TRBV20-1 to TRBJ2-5, with a weak D call TRBD2 (6 bases). The CDR3 is 13 residues long. Germline loops: CDR1 DFQATT, CDR2 SNEGSKA (reference sequence). V was shortened by 0 bases and J by 8 bases, with 13 bases between the two germline ends. As DNA, the CDR3 is TGCAGTGCTAGAGATTTGGGCGGGGAAACCCAGTACTTC. This translates into CSARDLGGETQYF.

This clonotype was seen many times. V and J are TRBV12-3 or TRBV12-4 and TRBJ2-2; 10 bases agree with TRBD1. The CDR3 loop spans 15 amino acids. Trimming removed 5 bases from V and 4 bases from J; junction bases left unmatched: 4. CDR3 bases: TGTGCCAGCAGTGGACAGGGGGACGTCACCGGGGAGCTGTTTTTT. Residues: CASSGQGDVTGELFF.